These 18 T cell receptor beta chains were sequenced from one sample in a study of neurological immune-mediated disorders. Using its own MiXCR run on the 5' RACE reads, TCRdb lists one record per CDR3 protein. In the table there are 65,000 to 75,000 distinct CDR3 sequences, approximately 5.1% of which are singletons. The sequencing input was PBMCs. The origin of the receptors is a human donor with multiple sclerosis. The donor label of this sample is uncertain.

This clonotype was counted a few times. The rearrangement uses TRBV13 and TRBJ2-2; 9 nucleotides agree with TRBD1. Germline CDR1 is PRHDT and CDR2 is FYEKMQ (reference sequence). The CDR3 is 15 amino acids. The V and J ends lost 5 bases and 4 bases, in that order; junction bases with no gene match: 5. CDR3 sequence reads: CASSLNRGRTGELFF. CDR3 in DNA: TGTGCCAGCAGCCTAAACAGGGGGCGCACCGGGGAGCTGTTTTTT.

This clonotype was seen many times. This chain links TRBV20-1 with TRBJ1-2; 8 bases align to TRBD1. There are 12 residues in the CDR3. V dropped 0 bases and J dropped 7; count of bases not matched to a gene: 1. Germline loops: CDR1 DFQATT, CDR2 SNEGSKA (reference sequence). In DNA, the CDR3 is TGCAGTGCTAGAGACAGGGGGCTTGGCTACACCTTC. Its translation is CSARDRGLGYTF.

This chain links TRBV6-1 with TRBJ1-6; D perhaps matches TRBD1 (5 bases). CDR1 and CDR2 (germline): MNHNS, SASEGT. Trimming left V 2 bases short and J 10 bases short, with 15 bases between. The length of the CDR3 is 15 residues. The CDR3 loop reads CASSERPQRDSPLHF. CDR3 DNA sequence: TGTGCCAGCAGTGAACGACCCCAGAGGGACTCACCCCTCCACTTT.

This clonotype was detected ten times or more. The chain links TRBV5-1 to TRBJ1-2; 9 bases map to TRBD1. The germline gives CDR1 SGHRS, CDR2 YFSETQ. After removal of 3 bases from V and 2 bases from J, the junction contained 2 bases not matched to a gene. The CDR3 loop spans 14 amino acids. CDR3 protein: CASSSTGGNYGYTF. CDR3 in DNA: TGCGCCAGCAGCTCGACAGGGGGGAACTATGGCTACACCTTC. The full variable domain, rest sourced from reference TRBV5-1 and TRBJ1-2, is KAGVTQTPRYLIKTRGQQVTLSCSPISGHRSVSWYQQTPGQGLQFLFEYFSETQRNKGNFPGRFSGRQFSNSRSEMNVSTLELGDSALYLCASSSTGGNYGYTFGSGTRLTVV.

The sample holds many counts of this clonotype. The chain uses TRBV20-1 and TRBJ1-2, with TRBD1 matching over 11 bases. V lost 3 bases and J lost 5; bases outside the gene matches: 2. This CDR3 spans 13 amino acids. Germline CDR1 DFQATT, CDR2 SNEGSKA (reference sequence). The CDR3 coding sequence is TGCAGTGCTAGGGACAGGGGGCTTTATGGCTACACCTTC. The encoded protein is CSARDRGLYGYTF.

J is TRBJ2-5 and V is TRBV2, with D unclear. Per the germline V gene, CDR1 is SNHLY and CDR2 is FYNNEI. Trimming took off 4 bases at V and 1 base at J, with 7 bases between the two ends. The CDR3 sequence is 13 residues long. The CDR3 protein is CASSGTLQETQYF. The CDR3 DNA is TGTGCCAGCAGTGGGACGCTCCAAGAGACCCAGTACTTC.

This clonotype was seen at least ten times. The DNA for the CDR3 is TGCGCCAGCAGCACGACTAGCGGGGGGCCGGTCACCCAGTACTTC. Translating gives CASSTTSGGPVTQYF. The chain employs TRBV5-1 and TRBJ2-5, with TRBD2 matching over 13 bases. The V and J ends lost 4 bases and 8 bases, in that order; junction bases with no gene match: 8. CDR3 size: 15 residues. Germline CDR1 and CDR2: SGHRS and YFSETQ.

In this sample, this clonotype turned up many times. The CDR3 sequence is CASSHPGHTDTQYF. In nucleotides, the CDR3 is TGCGCCAGCAGCCACCCTGGCCACACAGATACGCAGTATTTT. The V call is TRBV4-1, the J call TRBJ2-3, with D hard to call. Trimming cost V 3 bases and J 2 bases, with 9 bases left between them. The CDR3 has 14 residues. Per the germline V gene, CDR1 is MGHRA and CDR2 is YSYEKL.

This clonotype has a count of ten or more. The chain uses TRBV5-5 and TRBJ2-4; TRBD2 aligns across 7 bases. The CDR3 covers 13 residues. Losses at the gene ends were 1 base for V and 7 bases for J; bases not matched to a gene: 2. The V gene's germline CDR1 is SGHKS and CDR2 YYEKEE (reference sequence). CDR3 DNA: TGTGCCAGCAGCTTGTTGGGGGGGAACATTCAGTACTTC. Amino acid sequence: CASSLLGGNIQYF.

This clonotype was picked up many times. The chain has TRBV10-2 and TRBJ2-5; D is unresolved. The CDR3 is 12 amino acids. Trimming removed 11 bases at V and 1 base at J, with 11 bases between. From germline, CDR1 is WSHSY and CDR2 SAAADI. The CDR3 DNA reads TGCGCCTCCTCGGGTCTCCAAGAGACCCAGTACTTC. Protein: CASSGLQETQYF.

The CDR3 nucleotides read TGCAGTGCTAAAGTTCCAGGGGGCGCGGGTCCCTATGGCTACACCTTC. It yields the protein CSAKVPGGAGPYGYTF. V is TRBV20-1 and J is TRBJ1-2; 8 bases align to TRBD1. The CDR3 consists of 16 residues. The germline CDR1 and CDR2 sequences are DFQATT and SNEGSKA (reference sequence). Germline trimming cut 4 bases from V and 4 bases from J; bases unmatched to any gene: 14.

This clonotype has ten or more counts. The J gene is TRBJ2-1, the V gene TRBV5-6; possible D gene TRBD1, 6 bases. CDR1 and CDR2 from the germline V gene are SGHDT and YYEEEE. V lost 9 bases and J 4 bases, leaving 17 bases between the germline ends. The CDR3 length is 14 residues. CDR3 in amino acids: CATQPGTIYNEQFF. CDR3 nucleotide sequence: TGTGCCACCCAACCCGGGACAATTTACAATGAGCAGTTCTTC.

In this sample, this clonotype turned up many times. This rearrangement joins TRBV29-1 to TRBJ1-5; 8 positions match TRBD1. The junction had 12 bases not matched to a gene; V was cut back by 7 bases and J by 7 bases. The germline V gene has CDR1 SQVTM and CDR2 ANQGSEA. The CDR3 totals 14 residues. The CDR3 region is CSAATGGIGQPQHF. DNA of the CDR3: TGCAGCGCGGCTACAGGGGGAATAGGGCAGCCCCAGCATTTT.

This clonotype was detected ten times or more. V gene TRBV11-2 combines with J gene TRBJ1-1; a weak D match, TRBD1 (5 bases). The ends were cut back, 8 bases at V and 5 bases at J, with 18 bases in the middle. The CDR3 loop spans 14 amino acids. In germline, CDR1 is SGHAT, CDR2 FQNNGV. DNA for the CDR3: TGTGCCAGCGGGCTCCAGGGAGGGTGGACTGAAGCTTTCTTT. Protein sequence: CASGLQGGWTEAFF.

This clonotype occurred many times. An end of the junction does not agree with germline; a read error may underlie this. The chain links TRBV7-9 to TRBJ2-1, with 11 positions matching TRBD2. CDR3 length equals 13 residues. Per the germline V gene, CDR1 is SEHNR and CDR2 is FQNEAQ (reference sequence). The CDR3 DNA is TGTGCCAGCAGCCTAGCGGGGGGACCTGAGCAGTTCTTC. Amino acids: CASSLAGGPEQFF.

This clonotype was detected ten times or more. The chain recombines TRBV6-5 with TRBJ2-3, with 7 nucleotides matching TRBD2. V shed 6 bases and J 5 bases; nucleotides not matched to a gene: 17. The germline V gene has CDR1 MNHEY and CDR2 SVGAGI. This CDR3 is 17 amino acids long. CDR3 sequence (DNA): TGTGCCAGCAGACACGGGGAGGGCAGTAATAATGGAGATACGCAGTATTTT. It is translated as CASRHGEGSNNGDTQYF.

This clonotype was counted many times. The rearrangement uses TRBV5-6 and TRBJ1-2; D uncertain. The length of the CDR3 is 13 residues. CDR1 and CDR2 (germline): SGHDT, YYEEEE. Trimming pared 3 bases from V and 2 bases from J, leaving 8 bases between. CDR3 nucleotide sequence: TGTGCCAGCAGCTCGGGCTGGAACTATGGCTACACCTTC. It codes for CASSSGWNYGYTF. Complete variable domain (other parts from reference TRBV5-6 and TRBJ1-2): DAGVTQSPTHLIKTRGQQVTLRCSPKSGHDTVSWYQQALGQGPQFIFQYYEEEERQRGNFPDRFSGHQFPNYSSELNVNALLLGDSALYLCASSSGWNYGYTFGSGTRLTVV.

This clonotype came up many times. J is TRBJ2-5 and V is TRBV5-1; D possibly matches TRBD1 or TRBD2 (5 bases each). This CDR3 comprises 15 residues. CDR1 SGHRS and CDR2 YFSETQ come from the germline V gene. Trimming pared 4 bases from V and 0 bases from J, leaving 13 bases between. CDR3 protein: CASSRDGPYQETQYF. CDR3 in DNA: TGCGCCAGCAGCCGGGACGGACCGTACCAAGAGACCCAGTACTTC.